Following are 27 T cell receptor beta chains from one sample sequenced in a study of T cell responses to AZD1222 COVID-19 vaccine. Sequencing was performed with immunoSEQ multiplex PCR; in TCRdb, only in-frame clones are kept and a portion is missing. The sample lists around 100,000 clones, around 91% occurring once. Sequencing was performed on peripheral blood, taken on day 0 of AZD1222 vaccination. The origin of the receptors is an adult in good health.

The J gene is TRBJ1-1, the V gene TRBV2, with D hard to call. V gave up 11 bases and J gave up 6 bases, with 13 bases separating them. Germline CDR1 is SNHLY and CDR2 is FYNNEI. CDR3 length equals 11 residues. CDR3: CASHTQAEAFF. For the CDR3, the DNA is TGTGCCTCACACACGCAGGCTGAAGCTTTCTTT. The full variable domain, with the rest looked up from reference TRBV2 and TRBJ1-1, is EPEVTQTPSHQVTQMGQEVILRCVPISNHLYFYWYRQILGQKVEFLVSFYNNEISEKSEIFDDQFSVERPDGSNFTLKIRSTKLEDSAMYFCASHTQAEAFFGQGTRLTVV.

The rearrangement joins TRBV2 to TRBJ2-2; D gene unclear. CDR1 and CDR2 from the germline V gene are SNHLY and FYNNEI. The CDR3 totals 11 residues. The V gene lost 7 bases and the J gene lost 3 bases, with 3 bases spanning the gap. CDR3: CASTYTGELFF. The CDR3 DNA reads TGTGCCAGCACCTACACCGGGGAGCTGTTTTTT.

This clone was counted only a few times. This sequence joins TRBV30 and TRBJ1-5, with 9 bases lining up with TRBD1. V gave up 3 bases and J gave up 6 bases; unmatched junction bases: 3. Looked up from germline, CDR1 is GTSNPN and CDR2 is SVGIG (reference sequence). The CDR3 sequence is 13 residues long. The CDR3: CAWSLQGAQPQHF. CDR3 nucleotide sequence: TGTGCCTGGAGCCTACAGGGGGCTCAGCCCCAGCATTTT.

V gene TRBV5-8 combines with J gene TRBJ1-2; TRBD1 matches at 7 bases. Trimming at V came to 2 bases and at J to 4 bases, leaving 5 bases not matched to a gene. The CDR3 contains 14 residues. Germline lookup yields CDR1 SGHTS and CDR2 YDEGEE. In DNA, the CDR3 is TGTGCCAGCAGCTTTTTGAGGGGGCCCTATGGCTACACCTTC. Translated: CASSFLRGPYGYTF.

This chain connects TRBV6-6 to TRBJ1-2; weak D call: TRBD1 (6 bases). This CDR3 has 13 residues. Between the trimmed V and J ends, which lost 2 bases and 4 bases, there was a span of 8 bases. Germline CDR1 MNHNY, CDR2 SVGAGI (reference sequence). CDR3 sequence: CASSYGQSYGYTF. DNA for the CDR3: TGTGCCAGCAGTTACGGACAGTCCTATGGCTACACCTTC.

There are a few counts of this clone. CDR3 bases: TGTGCCAGCTCAGCACGACCGGGACAGCACTCCTACGAGCAGTACTTC. Its translation is CASSARPGQHSYEQYF. The rearrangement uses TRBV18 and TRBJ2-7; 7 positions match TRBD1. Trimming removed 5 bases from V and 0 bases from J; junction bases left unmatched: 10. Germline loops: CDR1 KGHSH, CDR2 LQKENI. This CDR3 contains 16 residues.

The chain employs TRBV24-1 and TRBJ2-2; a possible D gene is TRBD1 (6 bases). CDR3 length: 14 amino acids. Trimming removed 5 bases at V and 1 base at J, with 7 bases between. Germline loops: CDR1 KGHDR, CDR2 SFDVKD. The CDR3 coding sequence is TGTGCCACCAGTGGACAGGTGAACACCGGGGAGCTGTTTTTT. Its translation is CATSGQVNTGELFF.

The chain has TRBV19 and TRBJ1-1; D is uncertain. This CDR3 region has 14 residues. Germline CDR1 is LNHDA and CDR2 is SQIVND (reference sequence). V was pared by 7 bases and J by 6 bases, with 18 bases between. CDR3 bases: TGTGCCAGTACCCTTTTAGGGCCCGTGGCTGAAGCTTTCTTT. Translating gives CASTLLGPVAEAFF.

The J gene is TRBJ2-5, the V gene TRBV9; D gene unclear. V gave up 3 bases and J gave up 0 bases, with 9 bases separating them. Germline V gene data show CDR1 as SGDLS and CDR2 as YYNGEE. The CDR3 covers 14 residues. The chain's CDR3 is CASSARWNQETQYF. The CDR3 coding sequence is TGTGCCAGCAGCGCCAGATGGAACCAAGAGACCCAGTACTTC.

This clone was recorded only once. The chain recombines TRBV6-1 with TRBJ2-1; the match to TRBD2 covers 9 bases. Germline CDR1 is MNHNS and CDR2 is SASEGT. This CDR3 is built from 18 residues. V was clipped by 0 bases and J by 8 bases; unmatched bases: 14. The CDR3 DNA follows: TGTGCCAGCAGTGAAGCCTTTTCTTCGGGACTAGCTTTCGATGAGCAGTTCTTC. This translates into CASSEAFSSGLAFDEQFF.

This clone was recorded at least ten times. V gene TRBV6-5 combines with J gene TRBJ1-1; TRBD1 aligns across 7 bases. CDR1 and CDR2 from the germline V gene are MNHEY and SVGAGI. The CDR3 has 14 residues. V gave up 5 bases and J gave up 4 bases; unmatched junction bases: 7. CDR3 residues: CASSHRQGGTEAFF. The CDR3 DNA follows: TGTGCCAGCAGTCACAGACAGGGAGGCACTGAAGCTTTCTTT.

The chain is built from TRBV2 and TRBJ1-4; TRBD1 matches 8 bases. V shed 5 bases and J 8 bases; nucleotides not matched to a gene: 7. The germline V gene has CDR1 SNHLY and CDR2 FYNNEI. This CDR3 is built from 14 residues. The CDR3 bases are TGTGCCAGCAGTCGGACAGGGTTTGGGGAAAAACTGTTTTTT. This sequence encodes CASSRTGFGEKLFF.

CDR3 nucleotide sequence: TGTGCCAGCAGTTTGACGGGACAGATGAACACTGAAGCTTTCTTT. It is translated as CASSLTGQMNTEAFF. V usage is TRBV27 and J usage is TRBJ1-1; 7 nucleotides match TRBD1. The CDR3 has 15 residues. The trim removed 3 bases at V and 0 bases at J, leaving 4 bases unmatched. Germline assignment: CDR1 MNHEY and CDR2 SMNVEV (reference sequence).

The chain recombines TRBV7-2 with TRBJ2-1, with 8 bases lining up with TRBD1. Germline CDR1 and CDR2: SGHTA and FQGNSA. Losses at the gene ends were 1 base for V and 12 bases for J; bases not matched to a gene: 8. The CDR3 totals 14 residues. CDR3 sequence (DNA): TGTGCCAGCAGCTTAGGGCTCGGACAGGGTGGGCAGTTCTTC. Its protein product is CASSLGLGQGGQFF.

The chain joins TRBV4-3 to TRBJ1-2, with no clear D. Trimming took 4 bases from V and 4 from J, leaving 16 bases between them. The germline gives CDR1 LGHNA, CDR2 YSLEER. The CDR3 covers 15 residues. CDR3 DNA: TGCGCCAGCAGCCCGGGATCTTCCATACTCTATGGCTACACCTTC. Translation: CASSPGSSILYGYTF.

The CDR3 region has the DNA TGTGCCAGCAGCCAAGATCGGCGGATAGTAAGATCACCCCTCCACTTT. This sequence encodes CASSQDRRIVRSPLHF. The V call is TRBV3-1 (or the pseudogene TRBV3-2), the J call TRBJ1-6; no clear D. V shed 0 bases and J shed 10 bases, with 16 bases lying between them. The CDR3 is 16 residues long. From germline, CDR1 is LGHDT and CDR2 YNNKEL (reference sequence).

CDR3 sequence reads: CAWSLGETQYF. The CDR3, as DNA: TGTGCCTGGAGTTTGGGCGAGACCCAGTACTTC. This chain joins TRBV30 and TRBJ2-5; the D is unclear. CDR3 length: 11 amino acids. Germline lookup yields CDR1 GTSNPN and CDR2 SVGIG (reference sequence). V lost 2 bases to trimming and J lost 5 bases, with 6 bases between them.

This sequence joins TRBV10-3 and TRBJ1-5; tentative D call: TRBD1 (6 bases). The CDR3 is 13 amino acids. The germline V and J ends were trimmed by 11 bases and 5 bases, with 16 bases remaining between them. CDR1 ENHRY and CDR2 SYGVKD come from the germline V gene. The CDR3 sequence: CAADSNGDQPQHF. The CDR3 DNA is TGTGCCGCGGACAGTAATGGGGATCAGCCCCAGCATTTT.

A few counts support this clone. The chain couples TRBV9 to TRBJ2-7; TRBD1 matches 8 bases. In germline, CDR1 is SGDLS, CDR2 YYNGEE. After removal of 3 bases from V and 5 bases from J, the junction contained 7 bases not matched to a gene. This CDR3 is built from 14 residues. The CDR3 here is CASSAGQGGNEQYF. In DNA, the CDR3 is TGTGCCAGCAGCGCTGGACAGGGTGGGAACGAGCAGTACTTC.

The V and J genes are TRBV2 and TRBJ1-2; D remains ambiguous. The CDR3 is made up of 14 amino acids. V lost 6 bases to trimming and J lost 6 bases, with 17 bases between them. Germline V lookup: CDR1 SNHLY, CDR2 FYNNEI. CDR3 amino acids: CASRPGYGSDGYTF. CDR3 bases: TGTGCCAGCAGGCCCGGGTATGGGTCGGATGGCTACACCTTC. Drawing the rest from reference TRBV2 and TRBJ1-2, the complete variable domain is EPEVTQTPSHQVTQMGQEVILRCVPISNHLYFYWYRQILGQKVEFLVSFYNNEISEKSEIFDDQFSVERPDGSNFTLKIRSTKLEDSAMYFCASRPGYGSDGYTFGSGTRLTVV.

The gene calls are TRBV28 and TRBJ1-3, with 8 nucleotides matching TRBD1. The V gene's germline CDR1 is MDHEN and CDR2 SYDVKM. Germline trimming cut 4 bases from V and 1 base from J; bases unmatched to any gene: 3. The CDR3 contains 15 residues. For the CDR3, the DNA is TGTGCCAGCAGTTCCTGGACAGGGTCTGGAAACACCATATATTTT. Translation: CASSSWTGSGNTIYF.

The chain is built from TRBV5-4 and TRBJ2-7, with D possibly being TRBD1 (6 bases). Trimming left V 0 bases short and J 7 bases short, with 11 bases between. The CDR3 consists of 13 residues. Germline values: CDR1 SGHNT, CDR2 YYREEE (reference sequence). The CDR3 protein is CASSLVSQGEQYF. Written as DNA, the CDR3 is TGTGCCAGCAGCTTGGTGTCTCAGGGGGAGCAGTACTTC.

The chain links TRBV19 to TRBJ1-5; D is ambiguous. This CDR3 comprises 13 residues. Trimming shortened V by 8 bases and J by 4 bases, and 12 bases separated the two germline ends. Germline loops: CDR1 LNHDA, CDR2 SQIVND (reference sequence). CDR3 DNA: TGTGCCAGTGGGTTGGCAGAAAATCAGCCCCAGCATTTT. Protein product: CASGLAENQPQHF.

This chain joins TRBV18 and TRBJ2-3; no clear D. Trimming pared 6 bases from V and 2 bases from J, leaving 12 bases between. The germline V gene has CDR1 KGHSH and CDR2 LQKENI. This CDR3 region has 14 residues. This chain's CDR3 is CASSSQEHTDTQYF. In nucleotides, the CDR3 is TGTGCCAGCTCCTCACAAGAACACACAGATACGCAGTATTTT. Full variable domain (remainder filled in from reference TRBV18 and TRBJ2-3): NAGVMQNPRHLVRRRGQEARLRCSPMKGHSHVYWYRQLPEEGLKFMVYLQKENIIDESGMPKERFSAEFPKEGPSILRIQQVVRGDSAAYFCASSSQEHTDTQYFGPGTRLTVL.

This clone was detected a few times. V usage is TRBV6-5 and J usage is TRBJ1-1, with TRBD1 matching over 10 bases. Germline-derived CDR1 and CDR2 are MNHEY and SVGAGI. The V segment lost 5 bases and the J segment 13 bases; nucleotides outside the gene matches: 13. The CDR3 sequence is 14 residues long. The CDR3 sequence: CASSTRAFGTGVFF. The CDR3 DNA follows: TGTGCCAGCAGTACAAGGGCGTTTGGGACAGGGGTTTTCTTT.

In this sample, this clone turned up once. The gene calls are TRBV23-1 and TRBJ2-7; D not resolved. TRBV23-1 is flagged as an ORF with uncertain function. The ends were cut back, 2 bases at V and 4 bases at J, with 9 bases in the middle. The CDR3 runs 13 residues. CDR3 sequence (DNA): TGCGCCAGCAGTCAACGGCTAGTGTACGAGCAGTACTTC. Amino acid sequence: CASSQRLVYEQYF.

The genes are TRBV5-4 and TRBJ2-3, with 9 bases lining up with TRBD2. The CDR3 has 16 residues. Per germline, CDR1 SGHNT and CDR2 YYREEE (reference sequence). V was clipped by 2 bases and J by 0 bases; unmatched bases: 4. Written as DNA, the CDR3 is TGTGCCAGCAGCTTACTTCTAGCGGGAAGCACAGATACGCAGTATTTT. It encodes CASSLLLAGSTDTQYF.